The clone carrying this TCR beta chain has only one observation. Its antigen is not known. J gave up 5 bases and V 3 bases, and 6 bases lay outside the gene matches. Germline V gene data show CDR1 as MNHEY and CDR2 as SMNVEV (reference sequence). CDR3 size: 15 residues. This record belongs to a study of CD8+ T cells in alopecia areata. Overall study context: For the treated group, dosing was oral tofacitinib at 5 to 10 mg twice daily.

Regarding the study as a whole: Scalp lesions, especially in alopecia totalis/universalis, had higher clonality than normal scalp. Scalp samples also yield sequences from resident alphabeta T cells of normal skin.

Reverse transcription of extracted RNA yielded cDNA, which provided the sequencing template. Produced via immunoSEQ multiplex PCR; TCRdb's table is partial and in-frame only. The data contain 130,000 to 150,000 clones, 87% of them seen just once; the ten biggest clones take up roughly 16%. Sequencing was performed on CD8+ T cells sorted from blood, taken at week 0. The chain links TRBV27 to TRBJ2-3; TRBD2 aligns across 9 bases. The sequence was collected from a human donor with alopecia areata. CDR3 in amino acids: CASSFRGRAGDTQYF. Here the CDR3 DNA reads TGTGCCAGCAGTTTTCGCGGGAGGGCCGGAGATACGCAGTATTTT.